This T cell receptor beta chain was recovered during a study of T cell responses to AZD1222 COVID-19 vaccine. Study-level findings and limits: Spike-specific TCR repertoires showed rising breadth and depth after two AZD1222 doses. Donor demographics were predominantly white British with a female majority; clonal diversity may be underestimated.

Trimming removed 0 bases from V and 0 bases from J, with 6 bases in between. Germline CDR1 and CDR2: MNHNS and SASEGT. This CDR3 has 15 amino acids. This clone turned up a few times. Its target is not known. The same CDR3 is also encoded by other DNA sequences in this sample. Profiling relied on immunoSEQ multiplex PCR, and the TCRdb table lists in-frame clones only, not all of them. The data show 110,000 or so clones, with roughly 89% seen just once and over 5% held by the top ten. This sequence was found in an adult in good health. The rearrangement links TRBV6-1 to TRBJ1-5, with D possibly being TRBD1 (5 bases). The material was peripheral blood, obtained on day 0 of AZD1222 vaccination. For the CDR3, the DNA is TGTGCCAGCAGTGAAGCAGGACATAGCAATCAGCCCCAGCATTTT. This translates into CASSEAGHSNQPQHF.